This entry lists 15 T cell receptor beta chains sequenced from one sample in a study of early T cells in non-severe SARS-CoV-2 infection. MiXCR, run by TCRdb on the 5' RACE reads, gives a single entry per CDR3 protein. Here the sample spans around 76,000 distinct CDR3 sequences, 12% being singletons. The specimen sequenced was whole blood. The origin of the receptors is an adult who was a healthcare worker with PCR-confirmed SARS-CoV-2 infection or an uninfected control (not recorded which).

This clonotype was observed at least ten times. CDR3 DNA: TGTGCCAGCAGACGACAGGGAGTCGCCTACGAGCAGTACTTC. Translating gives CASRRQGVAYEQYF. The chain links TRBV6-6 to TRBJ2-7, with 7 bases fitting TRBD1. With 6 bases clipped from V and 2 bases from J, the junction kept 7 bases outside the gene matches. Germline V lookup: CDR1 MNHNY, CDR2 SVGAGI (reference sequence). The CDR3 is made up of 14 amino acids.

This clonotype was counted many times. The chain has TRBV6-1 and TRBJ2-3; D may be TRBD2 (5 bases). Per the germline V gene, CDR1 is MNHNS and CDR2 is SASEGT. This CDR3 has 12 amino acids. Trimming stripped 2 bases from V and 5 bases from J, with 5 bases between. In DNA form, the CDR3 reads TGTGCCAGCAGTGAAACTAGAGATACGCAGTATTTT. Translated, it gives CASSETRDTQYF.

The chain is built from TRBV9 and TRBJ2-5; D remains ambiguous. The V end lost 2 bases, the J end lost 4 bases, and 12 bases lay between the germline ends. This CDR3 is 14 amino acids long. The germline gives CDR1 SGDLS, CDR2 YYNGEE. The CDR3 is CASSVAPVLETQYF. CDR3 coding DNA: TGTGCCAGCAGCGTCGCACCAGTATTAGAGACCCAGTACTTC. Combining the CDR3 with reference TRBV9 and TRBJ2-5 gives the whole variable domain DSGVTQTPKHLITATGQRVTLRCSPRSGDLSVYWYQQSLDQGLQFLIQYYNGEERAKGNILERFSAQQFPDLHSELNLSSLELGDSALYFCASSVAPVLETQYFGPGTRLLVL.

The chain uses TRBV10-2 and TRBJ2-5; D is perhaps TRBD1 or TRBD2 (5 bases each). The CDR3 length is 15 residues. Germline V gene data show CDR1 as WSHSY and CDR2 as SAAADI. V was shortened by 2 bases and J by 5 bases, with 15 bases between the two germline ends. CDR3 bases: TGCGCCAGCAGTGAGGAGGGGAGTGGTATGGAGACCCAGTACTTC. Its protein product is CASSEEGSGMETQYF.

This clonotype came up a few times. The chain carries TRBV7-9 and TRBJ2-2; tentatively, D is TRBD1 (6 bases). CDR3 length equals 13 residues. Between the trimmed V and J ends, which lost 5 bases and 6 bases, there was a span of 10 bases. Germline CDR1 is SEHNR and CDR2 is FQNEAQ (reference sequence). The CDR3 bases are TGTGCCAGCAGCGACAGGAGCGCCGGGGAGCTGTTTTTT. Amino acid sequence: CASSDRSAGELFF.

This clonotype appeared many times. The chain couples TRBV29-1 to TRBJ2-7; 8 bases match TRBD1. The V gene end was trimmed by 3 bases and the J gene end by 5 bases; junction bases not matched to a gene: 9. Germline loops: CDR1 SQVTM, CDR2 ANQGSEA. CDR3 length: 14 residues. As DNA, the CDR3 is TGCAGCGTTGATTCCGGCAGGGGGCTTGACGAGCAGTACTTC. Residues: CSVDSGRGLDEQYF.

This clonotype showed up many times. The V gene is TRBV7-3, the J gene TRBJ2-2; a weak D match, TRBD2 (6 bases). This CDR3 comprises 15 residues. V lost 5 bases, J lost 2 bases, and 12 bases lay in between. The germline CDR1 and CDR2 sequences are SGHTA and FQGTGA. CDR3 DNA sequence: TGTGCCAGCAGCCGGGCGGGGAGCAACACCGGGGAGCTGTTTTTT. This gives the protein CASSRAGSNTGELFF.

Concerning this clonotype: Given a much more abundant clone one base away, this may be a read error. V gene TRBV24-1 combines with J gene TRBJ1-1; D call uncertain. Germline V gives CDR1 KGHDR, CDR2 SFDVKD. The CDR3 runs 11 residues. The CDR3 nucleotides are TGTGCCACCAGTGAGGACGGAACGGCTATCTTT. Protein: CATSEDGTAIF.

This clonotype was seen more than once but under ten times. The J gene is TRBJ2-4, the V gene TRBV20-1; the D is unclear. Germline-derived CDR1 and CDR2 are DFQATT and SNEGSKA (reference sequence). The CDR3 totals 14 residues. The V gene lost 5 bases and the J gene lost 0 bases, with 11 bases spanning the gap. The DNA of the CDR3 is TGCAGTGCTCTCCCGGGCGTAGCCAAAAACATTCAGTACTTC. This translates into CSALPGVAKNIQYF.

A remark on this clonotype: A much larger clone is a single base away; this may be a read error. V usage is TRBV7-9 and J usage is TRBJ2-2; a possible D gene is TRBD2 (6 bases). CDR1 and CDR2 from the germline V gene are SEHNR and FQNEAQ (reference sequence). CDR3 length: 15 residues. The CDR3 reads CASSSWASDTGEPFF. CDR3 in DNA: TGTGCCAGCAGTTCATGGGCTAGCGACACCGGGGAGCCGTTTTTT.

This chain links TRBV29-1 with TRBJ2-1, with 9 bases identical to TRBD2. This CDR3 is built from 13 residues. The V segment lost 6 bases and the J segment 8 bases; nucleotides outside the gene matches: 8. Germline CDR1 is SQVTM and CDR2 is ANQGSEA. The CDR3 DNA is TGCAGCGTCACAGCGGGAGGTGCGGATGAGCAGTTCTTC. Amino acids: CSVTAGGADEQFF.

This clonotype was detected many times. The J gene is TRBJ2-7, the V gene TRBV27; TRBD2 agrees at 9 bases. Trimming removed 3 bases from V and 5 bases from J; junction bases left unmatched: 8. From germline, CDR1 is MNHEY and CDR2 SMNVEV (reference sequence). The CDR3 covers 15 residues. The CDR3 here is CASSFGAGGRDEQYF. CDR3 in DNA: TGTGCCAGCAGTTTTGGAGCGGGAGGTAGGGACGAGCAGTACTTC.

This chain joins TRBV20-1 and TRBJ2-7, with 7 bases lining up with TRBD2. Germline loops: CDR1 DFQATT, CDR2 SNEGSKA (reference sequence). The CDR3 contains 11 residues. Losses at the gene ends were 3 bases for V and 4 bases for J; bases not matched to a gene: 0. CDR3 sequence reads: CSASGRYEQYF. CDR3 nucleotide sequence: TGCAGTGCTAGCGGGAGGTACGAGCAGTACTTC.

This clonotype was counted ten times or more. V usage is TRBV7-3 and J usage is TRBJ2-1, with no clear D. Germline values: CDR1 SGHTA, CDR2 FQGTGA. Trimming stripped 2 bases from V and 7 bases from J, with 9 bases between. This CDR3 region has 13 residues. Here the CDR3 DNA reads TGTGCCAGCAGCTTACAACAAGGGAATGAGCAGTTCTTC. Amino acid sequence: CASSLQQGNEQFF.

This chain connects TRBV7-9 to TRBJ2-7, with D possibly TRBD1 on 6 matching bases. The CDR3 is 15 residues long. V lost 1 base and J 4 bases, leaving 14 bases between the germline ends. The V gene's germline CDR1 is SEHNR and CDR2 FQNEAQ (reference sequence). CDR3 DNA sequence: TGTGCCAGCAGCTTAGTGGACAGAGACCCTTACGAGCAGTACTTC. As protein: CASSLVDRDPYEQYF.